This T cell receptor (beta chain) was identified during a study of human T cells and chemical hapten exposure. Germline V gives CDR1 MGHDK, CDR2 SYGVNS. The CDR3 covers 15 residues. Trimming took 4 bases from V and 8 from J; bases not matched to a gene: 10. One entry per CDR3 protein results from TCRdb running MiXCR on the RACE reads. This sample has about 43,000 distinct CDR3 sequences, with over 3% found just once. Time point described: patch test 2, 6 weeks after DPC sensitization. The treatment: therapeutic diphenylcyclopropenone sensitization with weekly scalp DPC. This clonotype appeared many times.

Source: whole blood, taken in connection with sensitization to the hapten diphenylcyclopropenone (DPC). This chain uses TRBV25-1 with TRBJ2-1; TRBD1 aligns across 8 bases. The TCR sequence derives from a man aged 35 to 55 with alopecia areata. Some clones in this sample may be carry-over from other donors' samples. The CDR3 sequence: CASSGTGSRVDEQFF. The CDR3 region has the DNA TGTGCCAGCAGTGGGACAGGGTCCCGCGTAGATGAGCAGTTCTTC.